A single T cell receptor beta chain is shown here with its context. The entry originates in a study of blood T cell repertoires in COVID-19. Study-wide context: Both acute and convalescent COVID-19 samples were obtained from the United States, Italy and Spain. Sources were T cells, B-cell-depleted T cells, or PBMCs; the material itself was cDNA or gDNA.

In the original processing: Reference gene primer amplification yielded estimated nucleated cell counts. Produced via immunoSEQ multiplex PCR; TCRdb's table is partial and in-frame only. V, J and clone size are those of that table, while D and trimming were read from the DNA. The table includes roughly 180,000 clones, approximately 86% detected once. CDR3 size: 15 residues. The V end was cut by 4 bases, the J end by 1 base, with 8 bases between. Germline loops: CDR1 SNHLY, CDR2 FYNNEI. The clonotype originates from a woman aged 25-40 years with active or convalescent COVID-19. The chain joins TRBV2 to TRBJ2-6; D gene ambiguous. Sequenced material: peripheral blood. The CDR3 region is CASSVRVSGANVLTF. The CDR3, as DNA: TGTGCCAGCAGTGTGAGAGTGTCTGGGGCCAACGTCCTGACTTTC.